The 30 T cell receptor beta chains below come from one sample, sequenced in a study of CD8+ T cells in alopecia areata. Reverse transcription of extracted RNA yielded cDNA, which provided the sequencing template. Profiled with immunoSEQ multiplex PCR; TCRdb holds only in-frame clones, not every one. Among around 110,000 clones listed, approximately 54% were seen once. Described treatment: oral pan-JAK inhibitor, 5-10 mg twice daily. Sequenced here: CD8+ T cells sorted from blood, sampled at week 24, from a patient treated with tofacitinib. These receptors originate from a human donor with alopecia areata.

This chain connects TRBV10-3 to TRBJ2-5; D is unresolved. The CDR3 loop spans 14 amino acids. V dropped 3 bases and J dropped 2 bases, with 10 bases sitting between them. Germline V gene data show CDR1 as ENHRY and CDR2 as SYGVKD. The CDR3 DNA is TGTGCCATCAGTGAAGGAAGAGAACAAGAGACCCAGTACTTC. Amino acid sequence: CAISEGREQETQYF.

The CDR3: CASSQDSRAGGNYGYTF. CDR3 DNA: TGTGCCAGCAGCCAAGATTCGCGGGCAGGGGGTAACTATGGCTACACCTTC. The chain joins TRBV14 to TRBJ1-2; 7 nucleotides match TRBD1. Trimming cost V 0 bases and J 1 base; bases outside gene matches: 8. CDR3 length equals 17 residues. Germline lookup yields CDR1 SGHDN and CDR2 FVKESK.

The rearrangement links TRBV4-1 to TRBJ1-2; D not certain. The ends were cut back, 1 base at V and 6 bases at J, with 12 bases in the middle. CDR1 and CDR2 from the germline V gene are MGHRA and YSYEKL. The CDR3 extends over 14 amino acids. CDR3 residues: CASSQVGLGNGYTF. DNA for the CDR3: TGCGCCAGCAGCCAAGTAGGGTTGGGGAATGGCTACACCTTC.

The rearrangement links TRBV4-3 to TRBJ2-2, with TRBD1 matching over 9 bases. With 4 bases clipped from V and 2 bases from J, the junction kept 8 bases outside the gene matches. The CDR3 totals 17 residues. Germline V CDR1 and CDR2: LGHNA, YSLEER. CDR3 sequence (DNA): TGCGCCAGCAGCCGGATATTAACAGGGGGCAACACCGGGGAGCTGTTTTTT. Translation gives CASSRILTGGNTGELFF.

This clone was found many times. This sequence joins TRBV11-2 and TRBJ2-1; a weak D match, TRBD1 (6 bases). Trimming removed 0 bases from V and 0 bases from J, with 9 bases in between. Germline CDR1 is SGHAT and CDR2 is FQNNGV. This CDR3 contains 16 residues. CDR3 DNA sequence: TGTGCCAGCAGCTTAGATACAGGGAGCTCCTACAATGAGCAGTTCTTC. Amino acids: CASSLDTGSSYNEQFF.

As concerns this clone: This sample also contains other DNA sequences that code for the same CDR3. The rearrangement uses TRBV27 and TRBJ2-7; D is perhaps TRBD2 (6 bases). Per germline, CDR1 MNHEY and CDR2 SMNVEV (reference sequence). The V end lost 3 bases, the J end lost 3 bases, and 9 bases lay between the germline ends. The CDR3 is 13 amino acids. CDR3: CASSLLGGYEQYF. DNA of the CDR3: TGTGCCAGCAGTTTGTTGGGGGGCTACGAGCAGTACTTC.

The rearrangement uses TRBV15 and TRBJ2-5; D is perhaps TRBD1 (5 bases). CDR1 LNHNV and CDR2 YYDKDF come from the germline V gene (reference sequence). Trimming removed 0 bases from V and 5 bases from J, with 13 bases in between. The CDR3 length is 15 residues. CDR3 sequence: CATSRDRPGLETQYF. The CDR3 nucleotides read TGTGCCACCAGCAGAGATCGGCCAGGGTTGGAGACCCAGTACTTC. Full variable domain (remainder filled in from reference TRBV15 and TRBJ2-5): DAMVIQNPRYQVTQFGKPVTLSCSQTLNHNVMYWYQQKSSQAPKLLFHYYDKDFNNEADTPDNFQSRRPNTSFCFLDIRSPGLGDTAMYLCATSRDRPGLETQYFGPGTRLLVL.

This chain uses TRBV13 with TRBJ1-1; TRBD1 might be the D (5 bases). The germline V gene has CDR1 PRHDT and CDR2 FYEKMQ (reference sequence). V lost 5 bases to trimming and J lost 4 bases, with 11 bases between them. CDR3 length equals 13 residues. CDR3 protein: CASSPDGGTEAFF. In DNA form, the CDR3 reads TGTGCCAGCAGCCCCGATGGGGGCACTGAAGCTTTCTTT.

The V call is TRBV5-1, the J call TRBJ1-1; 9 nucleotides agree with TRBD1. Germline loops: CDR1 SGHRS, CDR2 YFSETQ. There are 14 residues in the CDR3. The V segment lost 4 bases and the J segment 3 bases; nucleotides outside the gene matches: 4. In DNA, the CDR3 is TGCGCCAGCAGCCCGGACAGGGGCTACACTGAAGCTTTCTTT. It specifies CASSPDRGYTEAFF. Full variable domain (rest looked up from reference TRBV5-1 and TRBJ1-1): KAGVTQTPRYLIKTRGQQVTLSCSPISGHRSVSWYQQTPGQGLQFLFEYFSETQRNKGNFPGRFSGRQFSNSRSEMNVSTLELGDSALYLCASSPDRGYTEAFFGQGTRLTVV.

V and J are TRBV5-6 and TRBJ2-3, with TRBD2 matching over 10 bases. The CDR3 extends over 15 amino acids. After removal of 4 bases from V and 4 bases from J, the junction contained 6 bases not matched to a gene. Germline V gives CDR1 SGHDT, CDR2 YYEEEE. The CDR3 spells CASSPESGGADTQYF. The CDR3 coding sequence is TGTGCCAGCAGCCCCGAGAGCGGGGGGGCAGATACGCAGTATTTT.

This chain links TRBV30 with TRBJ1-4; D might be TRBD1 (5 bases). This CDR3 region has 14 residues. Trimming removed 4 bases at V and 7 bases at J, with 16 bases between. Germline V gene lookup returns CDR1 GTSNPN and CDR2 SVGIG (reference sequence). The CDR3: CAWTEVGLSEKLFF. In DNA form, the CDR3 reads TGTGCCTGGACGGAAGTGGGGCTCAGTGAAAAACTGTTTTTT.

This chain links TRBV7-9 with TRBJ2-7; D is possibly TRBD2 (7 bases). The CDR3 totals 14 residues. The V gene's germline CDR1 is SEHNR and CDR2 FQNEAQ (reference sequence). Trimming left V 4 bases short and J 2 bases short, with 12 bases between. The CDR3 spells CASSSFGGPYEQYF. CDR3 in DNA: TGTGCCAGCAGCTCGTTCGGGGGGCCCTACGAGCAGTACTTC.

This clone appeared a few times. The CDR3 is CASSQVGINTGELFF. The CDR3 DNA reads as TGCGCCAGCAGCCAAGTAGGAATAAACACCGGGGAGCTGTTTTTT. This rearrangement joins TRBV4-1 to TRBJ2-2; D is ambiguous. This CDR3 spans 15 amino acids. Trimming pared 1 base from V and 2 bases from J, leaving 8 bases between. Germline lookup yields CDR1 MGHRA and CDR2 YSYEKL.

Worth noting for this clone: This sample also contains other DNA sequences that code for the same CDR3. The chain combines TRBV19 with TRBJ2-7, with D perhaps matching TRBD1 (6 bases). The CDR3 has 12 amino acids. In germline, CDR1 is LNHDA, CDR2 SQIVND (reference sequence). Trimming removed 5 bases from V and 4 bases from J, with 9 bases in between. CDR3 DNA sequence: TGTGCCAGTAGTGCCACAGGGTACGAGCAGTACTTC. It specifies CASSATGYEQYF.

This chain connects TRBV7-8 to TRBJ2-6; TRBD2 matches 8 bases. The CDR3 has 17 amino acids. Germline V gene lookup returns CDR1 SGHVS and CDR2 FQNEAQ. V was clipped by 4 bases and J by 4 bases; unmatched bases: 9. This chain's CDR3 is CASSSAPGGLGANVLTF. As DNA, the CDR3 is TGTGCCAGCAGCTCCGCCCCGGGGGGGTTAGGGGCCAACGTCCTGACTTTC.

The CDR3 here is CASSIPLAGRGSIQYF. CDR3 sequence (DNA): TGTGCCAGTAGTATCCCTCTGGCAGGGAGGGGAAGCATTCAGTACTTC. The chain uses TRBV19 and TRBJ2-4; 7 bases map to TRBD2. This CDR3 has 16 amino acids. Germline-derived CDR1 and CDR2 are LNHDA and SQIVND (reference sequence). The V gene end was trimmed by 3 bases and the J gene end by 9 bases; junction bases not matched to a gene: 14.

This sequence joins TRBV6-5 and TRBJ2-3; possibly TRBD1 for D (6 bases). This CDR3 region has 15 residues. With 8 bases removed from V and 6 bases from J, the gap between germline ends came to 21 bases. Germline lookup yields CDR1 MNHEY and CDR2 SVGAGI. The CDR3 region has the DNA TGTGCCAGCTATCCCTTGTGGGGGCGAACGGATACGCAGTATTTT. Its protein product is CASYPLWGRTDTQYF.

This sequence joins TRBV5-8 and TRBJ2-3, with 7 bases aligning to TRBD1. CDR3 size: 15 residues. J lost 5 bases, V lost 4 bases, and 10 bases had no gene match. Germline-derived CDR1 and CDR2 are SGHTS and YDEGEE. The CDR3 DNA follows: TGTGCCAGCAGCCCGGGACAGACTGCAGGAGATACGCAGTATTTT. This encodes CASSPGQTAGDTQYF. Supplemented by reference TRBV5-8 and TRBJ2-3, the full variable domain reads EAGVTQSPTHLIKTRGQQATLRCSPISGHTSVYWYQQALGLGLQFLLWYDEGEERNRGNFPPRFSGRQFPNYSSELNVNALELEDSALYLCASSPGQTAGDTQYFGPGTRLTVL.

This clone was picked up a small number of times. The CDR3 loop is CASCGNHNSPLHF. Written as DNA, the CDR3 is TGTGCCAGCTGCGGAAACCATAATTCACCCCTCCACTTT. The V gene is TRBV7-9, the J gene TRBJ1-6; no definite D call. The CDR3 runs 13 residues. Deletions cut 8 bases from V and 5 bases from J, with 10 bases between. Germline lookup yields CDR1 SEHNR and CDR2 FQNEAQ (reference sequence).

This clone was recorded only once. The rearrangement uses TRBV11-2 and TRBJ2-3; no clear D gene. Germline-derived CDR1 and CDR2 are SGHAT and FQNNGV. V lost 5 bases and J 4 bases, leaving 13 bases between the germline ends. The length of the CDR3 is 14 residues. CDR3 protein: CASSDPGTPDTQYF. The DNA for the CDR3 is TGTGCCAGCAGCGATCCGGGCACCCCAGATACGCAGTATTTT.

The V gene is TRBV5-1, the J gene TRBJ2-1, with a possible D match to TRBD1 (5 bases). The CDR3 has 13 residues. CDR1 and CDR2 from the germline V gene are SGHRS and YFSETQ. V dropped 4 bases and J dropped 4 bases, with 9 bases sitting between them. The CDR3 DNA sequence: TGCGCCAGCAGCCCCGCAGGGTACAATGAGCAGTTCTTC. It is translated as CASSPAGYNEQFF.

This clone has more than one count but fewer than ten. V usage is TRBV11-2 and J usage is TRBJ2-7; D not certain. V dropped 0 bases and J dropped 4 bases, with 7 bases sitting between them. CDR1 and CDR2 (germline): SGHAT, FQNNGV. The CDR3 length is 13 residues. CDR3 in DNA: TGTGCCAGCAGCTTAGAAGGGATATACGAGCAGTACTTC. Translated: CASSLEGIYEQYF.

The J gene is TRBJ1-2, the V gene TRBV9; D unresolved. V shed 0 bases and J shed 6 bases, with 12 bases lying between them. The CDR3 runs 14 residues. Germline-derived CDR1 and CDR2 are SGDLS and YYNGEE. The CDR3 DNA reads as TGTGCCAGCAGCGTAGACGACGGAACCCATGGCTACACCTTC. Protein sequence: CASSVDDGTHGYTF.

The J gene is TRBJ2-7, the V gene TRBV13; a possible D gene is TRBD2 (5 bases). Germline CDR1 is PRHDT and CDR2 is FYEKMQ (reference sequence). This CDR3 has 13 amino acids. V dropped 0 bases and J dropped 6 bases, with 9 bases sitting between them. The CDR3 sequence is CASSLGPGVEQYF. As DNA, the CDR3 is TGTGCCAGCAGCTTAGGCCCCGGGGTCGAGCAGTACTTC.

This chain links TRBV15 with TRBJ1-2; TRBD1 matches at 7 bases. The CDR3 covers 18 residues. Trimming cost V 5 bases and J 4 bases; bases outside gene matches: 19. CDR1 is LNHNV, CDR2 YYDKDF, per germline (reference sequence). Here the CDR3 DNA reads TGTGCCACCAGCTCCCAAGGGACAGTAAACCTAGAAGTCTATGGCTACACCTTC. It specifies CATSSQGTVNLEVYGYTF.

The CDR3 is CASSPVPWEVGGYTF. The CDR3 DNA reads as TGTGCCAGCAGCCCGGTGCCTTGGGAGGTCGGTGGCTACACCTTC. The rearrangement uses TRBV7-9 and TRBJ1-2; no clear D. Germline V lookup: CDR1 SEHNR, CDR2 FQNEAQ (reference sequence). The V gene lost 5 bases and the J gene lost 7 bases, with 20 bases spanning the gap. CDR3 size: 15 residues.

This chain connects TRBV10-3 to TRBJ2-3; D call uncertain. Per the germline V gene, CDR1 is ENHRY and CDR2 is SYGVKD. CDR3 length: 13 residues. Trimming took off 7 bases at V and 4 bases at J, with 12 bases between the two ends. In nucleotides, the CDR3 is TGTGCCATCAATGGGCTAGACGCAGATACGCAGTATTTT. It translates to CAINGLDADTQYF.

This chain uses TRBV5-1 with TRBJ2-1; D possibly corresponds to TRBD2 (5 bases). Trimming stripped 0 bases from V and 9 bases from J, with 10 bases between. The V gene's germline CDR1 is SGHRS and CDR2 YFSETQ. The CDR3 contains 13 residues. DNA for the CDR3: TGCGCCAGCAGCTTGGGGAGGTTCCCTGAGCAGTTCTTC. This encodes CASSLGRFPEQFF.

The chain combines TRBV18 with TRBJ2-7, with TRBD1 matching over 10 bases. This CDR3 contains 18 residues. Trimming cost V 1 base and J 1 base; bases outside gene matches: 10. Germline V gene sequence: CDR1 KGHSH, CDR2 LQKENI. Here the CDR3 reads CASSPLLPGTGVSYEQYF. CDR3 DNA: TGTGCCAGCTCACCACTTTTGCCCGGGACAGGGGTTTCCTACGAGCAGTACTTC.

The chain joins TRBV27 to TRBJ2-7; D is possibly TRBD1 (5 bases). The CDR3 runs 14 residues. The germline V gene has CDR1 MNHEY and CDR2 SMNVEV (reference sequence). V lost 2 bases, J lost 3 bases, and 11 bases lay in between. In DNA form, the CDR3 reads TGTGCCAGCAGTTTAGTAGGGGCAAACTACGAGCAGTACTTC. As protein: CASSLVGANYEQYF.